This TCR beta chain emerged from a study of shared clonotypes between healthy human individuals. Overall study findings and caveats: Donor clonotype sharing was expected to depend on sequencing depth.

Clones were sequenced by immunoSEQ multiplex PCR, and TCRdb holds only the in-frame ones, with some missing. The repertoire includes some 2,500,000 clones, 80% to 95% of them detected once, and 0.36% sits in the top ten. Of note for this clone: Its antigen is not identified.

Naive CD4+ cells were CD45RA-selected; the remaining cells were memory. The length of the CDR3 is 16 residues. V lost 2 bases, J lost 6 bases, and 20 bases lay in between. Germline-derived CDR1 and CDR2 are SGDLS and YYNGEE. What was sequenced was naive CD4+ T cells from PBMCs. Documented subset: CD45RA+ positively selected. The chain is built from TRBV9 and TRBJ1-2; no clear D gene. The TCR sequence derives from a man aged 18 to 29 in good health. Some clones in this sample may be carry-over from other donors' samples. The CDR3 region is CASSVGVVGGYDGYTF. The CDR3 DNA reads TGTGCCAGCAGCGTGGGAGTGGTGGGAGGGTATGATGGCTACACCTTC.